This TCR beta chain originates from a study of CD8 T cells in ankylosing spondylitis. Findings and limits, study-wide: Some of the motif variants had earlier been found in reactive arthritis patients' fluid and blood. Made up of under 10 highly homologous variants, a TCR beta motif appeared characteristic of ankylosing spondylitis blood. Clones linked to disease were reported to show significant enrichment in matched ankylosing spondylitis synovial fluid. Clones linked to the disease showed a CD8+ phenotype. They occurred at relatively low frequencies in peripheral blood.

Germline V lookup: CDR1 MDHEN, CDR2 SYDVKM. The CDR3 sequence is 13 residues long. Trimming left V 5 bases short and J 9 bases short, with 15 bases between. In making TCR beta libraries, quantitative 5'-RACE with molecular barcodes was used. TCRdb redid the calling of the 5' RACE reads with MiXCR, one entry per CDR3 protein. The table shows 350,000 or so distinct CDR3 sequences, with roughly 8% occurring only once. Only a few counts were recorded for this clonotype. The target antigen is unknown. The specimen sequenced was blood, either unsorted or a sorted T cell fraction (not recorded which). This sequence originates from a male donor with ankylosing spondylitis. V and J are TRBV28 and TRBJ2-3; D possibly corresponds to TRBD2 (5 bases). Here the CDR3 reads CASSPSPEGTQYF. The CDR3 region has the DNA TGTGCCAGCAGTCCAAGCCCCGAGGGCACGCAGTATTTT.